This TCR beta chain appears in the sequencing data of a study of T-cell reconstitution after alpha-beta-depleted transplantation in children. The TCRbeta library was prepared with unique molecular identifiers. TCRdb redid the calling of the PCR reads with MiXCR, one entry per CDR3 protein. The top ten hold 2.5% to 4% of the sample, which has 450,000 to 600,000 distinct CDR3 sequences, approximately 16% seen once. Trimming shortened V by 1 base and J by 5 bases, and 12 bases separated the two germline ends. This CDR3 is built from 14 residues. In germline, CDR1 is SGHVS, CDR2 FNYEAQ. The sequencing here drew on PBMCs from the stem cell graft donor, taken from the stem cell graft. This sequence originates from a human donor who donated a stem cell graft to a child with acute lymphoblastic leukemia. The chain has TRBV7-6 and TRBJ2-7, with D tentatively TRBD1 or TRBD2 (6 bases each). The CDR3: CASSLEVEGDEQYF. The CDR3 nucleotides read TGTGCCAGCAGCTTAGAAGTGGAGGGGGACGAGCAGTACTTC.